The clone carrying this TCR beta chain has ten or more counts. What it binds is unknown. Compared with germline, one end of the junction differs, possibly owing to a read error. TCRdb re-analysed the reads in MiXCR, keeping a single row per CDR3 protein. This table has 630,000 or so distinct CDR3 sequences, 20% to 25% appearing once. This entry comes from a study of T cell repertoires in cytomegalovirus infection. Study-level results: Cumulative public TCR beta family frequency identified carriers of CMV plus the relevant HLA.

CDR3 length: 16 amino acids. Germline values: CDR1 SSHAT, CDR2 FNYEAQ (reference sequence). The specimen was CD8+ T cells from PBMCs. This clonotype originated in a human donor in good health (CMV status not recorded). Some clones in this sample may be carry-over from other donors' samples. This chain connects TRBV7-7 to TRBJ2-2; 10 nucleotides line up with TRBD2. CDR3 residues: CASTPSGGAGTGELFF. CDR3 in DNA: TGTGCTAGCACCCCCAGCGGGGGGGCGGGAACCGGGGAGCTGTTTTTT.